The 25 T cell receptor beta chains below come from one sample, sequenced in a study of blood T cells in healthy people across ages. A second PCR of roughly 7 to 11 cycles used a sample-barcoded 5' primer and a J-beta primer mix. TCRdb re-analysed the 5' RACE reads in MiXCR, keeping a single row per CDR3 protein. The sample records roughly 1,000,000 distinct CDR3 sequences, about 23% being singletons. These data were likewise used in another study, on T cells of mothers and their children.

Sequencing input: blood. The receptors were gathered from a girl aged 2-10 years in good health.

The DNA for the CDR3 is TGTGCCAGCAGAGATTATAAAATTTACGAGCAGTACTTC. Its translation: CASRDYKIYEQYF. This chain uses TRBV27 with TRBJ2-7, with D uncertain. Germline-derived CDR1 and CDR2 are MNHEY and SMNVEV (reference sequence). The CDR3 runs to 13 residues. Trimming stripped 6 bases from V and 4 bases from J, with 13 bases between.

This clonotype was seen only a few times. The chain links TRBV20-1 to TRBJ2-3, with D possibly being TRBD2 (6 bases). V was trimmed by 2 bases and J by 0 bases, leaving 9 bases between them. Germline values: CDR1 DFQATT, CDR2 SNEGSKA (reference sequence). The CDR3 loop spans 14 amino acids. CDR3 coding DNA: TGCAGTGCTAGAACCAGCGGGAGCACAGATACGCAGTATTTT. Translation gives CSARTSGSTDTQYF.

CDR3 amino acids: CASSLVIAEAFF. The CDR3 DNA sequence: TGTGCCAGCAGCTTAGTAATCGCTGAAGCTTTCTTT. The chain uses TRBV7-6 and TRBJ1-1, with D unclear. Germline V CDR1 and CDR2: SGHVS, FNYEAQ. V was pared by 1 base and J by 6 bases, with 6 bases between. CDR3 size: 12 residues.

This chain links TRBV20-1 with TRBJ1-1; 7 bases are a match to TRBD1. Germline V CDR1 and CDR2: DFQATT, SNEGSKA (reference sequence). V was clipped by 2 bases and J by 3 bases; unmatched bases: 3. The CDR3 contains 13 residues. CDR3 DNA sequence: TGCAGTGCTAGACCAGGGGGGGACACTGAAGCTTTCTTT. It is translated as CSARPGGDTEAFF.

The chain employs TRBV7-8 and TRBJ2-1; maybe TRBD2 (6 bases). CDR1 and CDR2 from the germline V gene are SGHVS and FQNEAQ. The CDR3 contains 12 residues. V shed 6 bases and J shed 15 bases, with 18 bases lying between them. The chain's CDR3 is CASSLGRDESFF. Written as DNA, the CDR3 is TGTGCCAGCAGTCTAGGGCGGGACGAGTCGTTCTTC. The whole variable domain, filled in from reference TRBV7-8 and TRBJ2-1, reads GAGVSQSPRYKVAKRGQDVALRCDPISGHVSLFWYQQALGQGPEFLTYFQNEAQLDKSGLPSDRFFAERPEGSVSTLKIQRTQQEDSAVYLCASSLGRDESFFGPGTRLTVL.

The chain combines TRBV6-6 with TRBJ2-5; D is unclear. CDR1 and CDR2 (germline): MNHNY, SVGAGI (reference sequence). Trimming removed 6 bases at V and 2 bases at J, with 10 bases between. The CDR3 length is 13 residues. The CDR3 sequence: CASRPREQETQYF. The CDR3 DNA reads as TGTGCCAGCAGGCCAAGGGAACAAGAGACCCAGTACTTC.

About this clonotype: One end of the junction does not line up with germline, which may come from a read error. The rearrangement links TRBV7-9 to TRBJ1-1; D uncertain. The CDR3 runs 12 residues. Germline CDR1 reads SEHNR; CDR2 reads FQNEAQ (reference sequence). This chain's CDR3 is CTSSLTRSEAFF. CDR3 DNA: TGTACCAGCAGCTTAACGAGGTCGGAAGCTTTCTTT.

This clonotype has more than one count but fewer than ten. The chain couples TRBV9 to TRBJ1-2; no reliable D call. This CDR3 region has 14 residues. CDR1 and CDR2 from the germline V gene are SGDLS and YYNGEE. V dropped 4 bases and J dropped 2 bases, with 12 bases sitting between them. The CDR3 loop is CASSPSRGNYGYTF. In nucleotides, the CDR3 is TGTGCCAGCAGCCCCTCGAGAGGGAACTATGGCTACACCTTC.

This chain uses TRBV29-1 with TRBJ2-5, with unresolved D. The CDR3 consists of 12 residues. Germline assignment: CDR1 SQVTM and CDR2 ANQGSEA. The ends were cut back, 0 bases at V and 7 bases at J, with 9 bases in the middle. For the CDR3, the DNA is TGCAGCGTTGAAGATACACTTGGGACCCAGTACTTC. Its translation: CSVEDTLGTQYF.

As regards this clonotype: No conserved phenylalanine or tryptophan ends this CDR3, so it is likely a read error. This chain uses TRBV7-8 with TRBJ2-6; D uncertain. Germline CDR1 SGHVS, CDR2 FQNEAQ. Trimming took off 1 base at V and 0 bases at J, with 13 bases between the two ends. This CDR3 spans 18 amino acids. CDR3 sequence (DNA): TGTGCCAGCAGCTTAGATGTAGCTGCAAGCTCTGGGGCCAACGTCCTGACTTCC. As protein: CASSLDVAASSGANVLTS.

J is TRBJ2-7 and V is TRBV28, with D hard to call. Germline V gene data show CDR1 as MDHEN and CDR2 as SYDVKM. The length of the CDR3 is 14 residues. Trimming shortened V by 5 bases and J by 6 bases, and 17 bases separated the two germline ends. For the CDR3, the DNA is TGTGCCAGCAGTCCTCGAAGGCTTAGCTCCGAGCAGTACTTC. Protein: CASSPRRLSSEQYF.

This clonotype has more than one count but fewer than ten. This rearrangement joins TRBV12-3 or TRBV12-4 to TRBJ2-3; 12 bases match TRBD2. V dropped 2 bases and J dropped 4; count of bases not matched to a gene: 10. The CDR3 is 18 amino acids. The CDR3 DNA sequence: TGTGCCAGCAGTTTACTAGCGGGAGGGCCAATTGACCCAGATACGCAGTATTTT. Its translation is CASSLLAGGPIDPDTQYF.

Here the CDR3 reads CASREGRSYNEQFF. The DNA of the CDR3 is TGTGCCAGCCGAGAAGGGCGGTCCTACAATGAGCAGTTCTTC. The chain joins TRBV2 to TRBJ2-1; D is uncertain. With 8 bases removed from V and 1 base from J, the gap between germline ends came to 12 bases. The germline CDR1 and CDR2 sequences are SNHLY and FYNNEI. CDR3 length: 14 residues. The full variable domain, completed using reference TRBV2 and TRBJ2-1, is EPEVTQTPSHQVTQMGQEVILRCVPISNHLYFYWYRQILGQKVEFLVSFYNNEISEKSEIFDDQFSVERPDGSNFTLKIRSTKLEDSAMYFCASREGRSYNEQFFGPGTRLTVL.

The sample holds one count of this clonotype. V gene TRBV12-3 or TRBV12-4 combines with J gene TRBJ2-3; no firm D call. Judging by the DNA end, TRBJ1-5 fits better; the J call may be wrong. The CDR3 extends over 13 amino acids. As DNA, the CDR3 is TGTGCCAGCAGGCTCGAATACCTTTATACGCAGCATTTT. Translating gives CASRLEYLYTQHF.

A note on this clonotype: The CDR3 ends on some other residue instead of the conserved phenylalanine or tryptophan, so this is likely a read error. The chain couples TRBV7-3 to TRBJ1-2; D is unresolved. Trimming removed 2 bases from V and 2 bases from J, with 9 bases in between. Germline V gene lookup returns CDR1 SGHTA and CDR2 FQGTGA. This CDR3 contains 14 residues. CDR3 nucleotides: TGTGCCAGCAGCTTAGGACCGACCAACTATGGCTACACCTTA. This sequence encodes CASSLGPTNYGYTL.

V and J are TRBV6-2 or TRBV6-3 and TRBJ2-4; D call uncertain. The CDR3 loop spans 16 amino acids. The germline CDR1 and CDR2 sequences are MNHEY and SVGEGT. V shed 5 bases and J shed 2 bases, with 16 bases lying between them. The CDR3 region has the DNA TGTGCCAGCAGTCCTCCCGTGACCGGATCCAAAAACATTCAGTACTTC. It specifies CASSPPVTGSKNIQYF.

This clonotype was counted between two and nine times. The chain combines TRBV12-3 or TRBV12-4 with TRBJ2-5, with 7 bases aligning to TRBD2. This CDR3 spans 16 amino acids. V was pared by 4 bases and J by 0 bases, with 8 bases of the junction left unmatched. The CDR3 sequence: CASSSRRLADQETQYF. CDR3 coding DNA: TGTGCCAGCAGTTCACGGCGTCTAGCGGACCAAGAGACCCAGTACTTC.

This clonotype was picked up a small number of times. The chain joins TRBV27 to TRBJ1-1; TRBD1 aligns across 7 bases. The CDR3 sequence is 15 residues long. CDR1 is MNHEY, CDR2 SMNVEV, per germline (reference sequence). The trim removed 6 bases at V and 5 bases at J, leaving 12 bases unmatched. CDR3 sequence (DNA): TGTGCCAGCAGCAAGATGACAGGGTTCGATACTGAAGCTTTCTTT. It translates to CASSKMTGFDTEAFF.

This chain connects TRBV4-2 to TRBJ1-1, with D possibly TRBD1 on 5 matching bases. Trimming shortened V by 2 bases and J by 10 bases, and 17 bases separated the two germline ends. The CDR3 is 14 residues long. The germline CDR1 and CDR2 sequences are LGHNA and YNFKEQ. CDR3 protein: CASSQREFRDSAFF. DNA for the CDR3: TGTGCCAGCAGCCAACGGGAGTTCAGGGACTCAGCTTTCTTT.

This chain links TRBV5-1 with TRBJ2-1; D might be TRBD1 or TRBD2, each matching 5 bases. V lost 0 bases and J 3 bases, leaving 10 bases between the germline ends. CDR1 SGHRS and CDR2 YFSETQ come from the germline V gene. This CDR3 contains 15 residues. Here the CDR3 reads CASSLEGRGYNEQFF. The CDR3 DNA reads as TGCGCCAGCAGCTTGGAGGGACGGGGCTACAATGAGCAGTTCTTC.

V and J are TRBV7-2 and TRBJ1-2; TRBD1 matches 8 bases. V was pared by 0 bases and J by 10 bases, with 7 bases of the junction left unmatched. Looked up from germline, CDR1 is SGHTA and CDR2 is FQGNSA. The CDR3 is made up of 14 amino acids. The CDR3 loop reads CASSLARDRRNYTF. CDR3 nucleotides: TGTGCCAGCAGCTTAGCCCGGGACAGGCGGAACTACACCTTC. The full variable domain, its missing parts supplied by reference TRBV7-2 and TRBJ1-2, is GAGVSQSPSNKVTEKGKDVELRCDPISGHTALYWYRQSLGQGLEFLIYFQGNSAPDKSGLPSDRFSAERTGGSVSTLTIQRTQQEDSAVYLCASSLARDRRNYTFGSGTRLTVV.

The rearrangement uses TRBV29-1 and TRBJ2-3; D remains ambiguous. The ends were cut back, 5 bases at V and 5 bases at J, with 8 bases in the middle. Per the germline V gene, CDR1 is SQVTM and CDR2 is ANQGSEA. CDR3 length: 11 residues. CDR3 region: CSVWGLDTQYF. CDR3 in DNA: TGCAGCGTTTGGGGATTAGATACGCAGTATTTT.

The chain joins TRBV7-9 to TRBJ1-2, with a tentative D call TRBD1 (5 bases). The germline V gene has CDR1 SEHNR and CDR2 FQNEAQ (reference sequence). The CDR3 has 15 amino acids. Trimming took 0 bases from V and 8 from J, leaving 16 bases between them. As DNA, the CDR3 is TGTGCCAGCAGCTTAGCCCAGGGACTGACTGGGGGCTACACCTTC. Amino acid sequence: CASSLAQGLTGGYTF.

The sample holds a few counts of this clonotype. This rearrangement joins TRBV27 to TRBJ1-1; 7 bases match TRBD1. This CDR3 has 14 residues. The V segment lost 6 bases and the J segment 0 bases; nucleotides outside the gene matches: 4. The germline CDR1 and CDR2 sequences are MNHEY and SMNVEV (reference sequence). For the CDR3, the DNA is TGTGCCAGCAGAGAGACAGGGTTGAACACTGAAGCTTTCTTT. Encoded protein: CASRETGLNTEAFF.

The CDR3 nucleotides are TGTGCCAGCAGCTTTCGGCGGAACCAAGAGACCCAGTACTTC. It codes for CASSFRRNQETQYF. The rearrangement joins TRBV7-2 to TRBJ2-5; no clear D gene. Trimming shortened V by 3 bases and J by 0 bases, and 8 bases separated the two germline ends. The CDR3 has 14 residues. In germline, CDR1 is SGHTA, CDR2 FQGNSA.